The rows below give T cell receptor beta chains drawn from one sample of a study of T cell responses to AZD1222 COVID-19 vaccine. Method: immunoSEQ multiplex PCR; TCRdb's copy keeps in-frame clones and lacks some. This sample has more than 70,000 clones; over 85% occur once, and the top ten carry 3.5% to 5%. The source material was peripheral blood, sampled on day 0 of AZD1222 vaccination. The receptors were sampled from an adult in good health. The CDR3 runs from the conserved cysteine through the conserved F or W. Fields, in order: CDR3 protein, CDR3 DNA, clone size, V gene, CDR3 length, D gene, J gene. A D gene is named only where the DNA matches it firmly. Rows give clone size only sometimes, using once, few, many, or a class for an expanded clone.

CDR3aa: CASSKALSSNYEQYF; CDR3nt: TGTGCCAGCAGCAAAGCGCTTTCATCAAACTACGAGCAGTACTTC; abundance: .; v_gene: TRBV21-1; len: 15; d_gene: .; j_gene: TRBJ2-7
CDR3aa: CASSEGKTTDEQYF; CDR3nt: TGTGCCAGCAGCGAGGGGAAAACAACTGACGAGCAGTACTTC; abundance: .; v_gene: TRBV11-3; len: 14; d_gene: .; j_gene: TRBJ2-7
CDR3aa: CASSRMSGQPQHF; CDR3nt: TGTGCCAGCAGTCGGATGAGTGGGCAGCCCCAGCATTTT; abundance: .; v_gene: TRBV12-3/TRBV12-4; len: 13; d_gene: .; j_gene: TRBJ1-5
CDR3aa: CASSYSMGRGGLHYF; CDR3nt: TGTGCCAGCAGTTACTCGATGGGACGCGGGGGTCTGCATTACTTC; abundance: .; v_gene: TRBV6-5; len: 15; d_gene: TRBD2; j_gene: TRBJ2-5
CDR3aa: CASSPGLAGITGELFF; CDR3nt: TGTGCCAGCAGCCCGGGACTAGCGGGTATAACCGGGGAGCTGTTTTTT; abundance: .; v_gene: TRBV7-9; len: 16; d_gene: TRBD2; j_gene: TRBJ2-2
CDR3aa: CASSLAGATYNEQFF; CDR3nt: TGTGCCAGCAGCTTAGCGGGAGCAACCTACAATGAGCAGTTCTTC; abundance: .; v_gene: TRBV7-2; len: 15; d_gene: .; j_gene: TRBJ2-1
CDR3aa: CASSPVWGTDTQYF; CDR3nt: TGCGCCAGCAGCCCTGTATGGGGCACAGATACGCAGTATTTT; abundance: .; v_gene: TRBV23-1; len: 14; d_gene: .; j_gene: TRBJ2-3
CDR3aa: CASSFGTSGRDEQFF; CDR3nt: TGTGCCAGCAGCTTTGGGACTAGCGGGAGAGATGAGCAGTTCTTC; abundance: .; v_gene: TRBV11-3; len: 15; d_gene: TRBD2; j_gene: TRBJ2-1
CDR3aa: CASSSIPNQPQHF; CDR3nt: TGCGCCAGCAGTAGCATCCCCAATCAGCCCCAGCATTTT; abundance: few; v_gene: TRBV5-1; len: 13; d_gene: .; j_gene: TRBJ1-5
CDR3aa: CASSRLQGDNEKLFF; CDR3nt: TGTGCCAGTAGTCGTTTACAGGGGGATAATGAAAAACTGTTTTTT; abundance: .; v_gene: TRBV19; len: 15; d_gene: TRBD1; j_gene: TRBJ1-4
CDR3aa: CASGRGLDGNTIYF; CDR3nt: TGCGCCAGCGGCAGGGGATTGGATGGAAACACCATATATTTT; abundance: .; v_gene: TRBV10-2; len: 14; d_gene: .; j_gene: TRBJ1-3
CDR3aa: CASSIEAVHNEQFF; CDR3nt: TGTGCCAGTAGTATCGAGGCGGTCCACAATGAGCAGTTCTTC; abundance: .; v_gene: TRBV19; len: 14; d_gene: .; j_gene: TRBJ2-1
CDR3aa: CASSQEMASSNEQFF; CDR3nt: TGTGCCAGCAGCCAAGAGATGGCTAGCTCAAATGAGCAGTTCTTC; abundance: .; v_gene: TRBV4-2; len: 15; d_gene: .; j_gene: TRBJ2-1
CDR3aa: CASSPFQDSLNYGYTF; CDR3nt: TGTGCCAGCTCACCATTTCAGGACAGCTTAAATTATGGCTACACCTTC; abundance: .; v_gene: TRBV18; len: 16; d_gene: .; j_gene: TRBJ1-2
CDR3aa: CASSPLGGGISYGYTF; CDR3nt: TGTGCCAGCAGCCCCCTCGGGGGGGGGATCAGCTATGGCTACACCTTC; abundance: .; v_gene: TRBV7-6; len: 16; d_gene: .; j_gene: TRBJ1-2
CDR3aa: CASSQDSHSGGGELFF; CDR3nt: TGTGCCAGCAGCCAAGATAGCCACTCCGGGGGCGGGGAGCTGTTTTTT; abundance: .; v_gene: TRBV4-2; len: 16; d_gene: .; j_gene: TRBJ2-2
CDR3aa: CASSITLAGLREQYF; CDR3nt: TGTGCCAGCAGCATCACTTTAGCGGGACTACGCGAGCAGTACTTC; abundance: .; v_gene: TRBV11-3; len: 15; d_gene: TRBD2; j_gene: TRBJ2-7
CDR3aa: CASSLGTIGQFF; CDR3nt: TGTGCCAGCAGTCTCGGGACCATTGGGCAGTTCTTC; abundance: once; v_gene: TRBV12-3/TRBV12-4; len: 12; d_gene: .; j_gene: TRBJ2-1
CDR3aa: CAISGGGRRQQPLEQYF; CDR3nt: TGTGCCATCAGTGGTGGGGGTAGAAGACAGCAGCCTCTCGAGCAGTACTTC; abundance: .; v_gene: TRBV10-3; len: 17; d_gene: .; j_gene: TRBJ2-7
CDR3aa: CASTPSGGPLYLDTQYF; CDR3nt: TGTGCCAGCACCCCTAGCGGGGGCCCCCTGTACTTAGATACGCAGTATTTT; abundance: .; v_gene: TRBV2; len: 17; d_gene: TRBD2; j_gene: TRBJ2-3
CDR3aa: CASSFSGSYEQYF; CDR3nt: TGTGCCAGCAGCTTTAGCGGCTCCTACGAGCAGTACTTC; abundance: .; v_gene: TRBV7-3; len: 13; d_gene: .; j_gene: TRBJ2-7
CDR3aa: CASSALLAGGEQFF; CDR3nt: TGTGCCAGCAGCGCCTTACTAGCGGGTGGTGAGCAGTTCTTC; abundance: .; v_gene: TRBV11-2; len: 14; d_gene: TRBD2; j_gene: TRBJ2-1
CDR3aa: CASSLEATSGSYEQFF; CDR3nt: TGTGCCAGCAGCTTAGAGGCGACTAGCGGGAGTTATGAGCAGTTCTTC; abundance: .; v_gene: TRBV7-2; len: 16; d_gene: TRBD2; j_gene: TRBJ2-1
CDR3aa: CASSLSSVSGYTF; CDR3nt: TGTGCCAGCAGCTTATCTTCGGTGTCTGGCTACACCTTC; abundance: .; v_gene: TRBV7-9; len: 13; d_gene: .; j_gene: TRBJ1-2
CDR3aa: CASSLGRATSTDTQYF; CDR3nt: TGTGCCAGCAGCTTAGGTCGGGCGACTAGCACAGATACGCAGTATTTT; abundance: once; v_gene: TRBV7-8; len: 16; d_gene: .; j_gene: TRBJ2-3
CDR3aa: CASSYGEAGDEQYF; CDR3nt: TGTGCCAGCAGTTACGGGGAAGCGGGCGACGAGCAGTACTTC; abundance: .; v_gene: TRBV6-5; len: 14; d_gene: .; j_gene: TRBJ2-7
CDR3aa: CASTSLGAGQHEQYF; CDR3nt: TGTGCCAGCACCTCCTTAGGGGCAGGGCAACACGAGCAGTACTTC; abundance: .; v_gene: TRBV3-1/TRBV3-2; len: 15; d_gene: .; j_gene: TRBJ2-7
CDR3aa: CASSLLGSENEQFF; CDR3nt: TGTGCCAGCAGCTTACTGGGGTCCGAAAATGAGCAGTTCTTC; abundance: .; v_gene: TRBV7-9; len: 14; d_gene: .; j_gene: TRBJ2-1
CDR3aa: CANRASKRLDTQYF; CDR3nt: TGTGCCAACCGGGCGTCGAAGCGGCTCGATACGCAGTATTTT; abundance: .; v_gene: TRBV9; len: 14; d_gene: .; j_gene: TRBJ2-3
CDR3aa: CASSLESRGYTF; CDR3nt: TGTGCCAGCAGCTTAGAATCTCGGGGCTACACCTTC; abundance: .; v_gene: TRBV7-9; len: 12; d_gene: .; j_gene: TRBJ1-2
CDR3aa: CASSLGALGGNTIYF; CDR3nt: TGTGCCAGCAGTTTAGGCGCTTTGGGGGGAAACACCATATATTTT; abundance: few; v_gene: TRBV28; len: 15; d_gene: .; j_gene: TRBJ1-3
CDR3aa: CASSLQTMNTEAFF; CDR3nt: TGTGCCAGCAGCTTACAGACGATGAACACTGAAGCTTTCTTT; abundance: once; v_gene: TRBV7-9; len: 14; d_gene: .; j_gene: TRBJ1-1
CDR3aa: CASSFGQGSRPQHF; CDR3nt: TGTGCCAGCAGCTTTGGACAGGGCAGTCGGCCCCAGCATTTT; abundance: .; v_gene: TRBV3-1/TRBV3-2; len: 14; d_gene: TRBD1; j_gene: TRBJ1-5
CDR3aa: CATTEQSTYEQYF; CDR3nt: TGTGCCACCACAGAGCAAAGTACCTACGAGCAGTACTTC; abundance: .; v_gene: TRBV10-3; len: 13; d_gene: .; j_gene: TRBJ2-7
CDR3aa: CASSLDWDRGLDTIYF; CDR3nt: TGCGCCAGCAGCTTGGATTGGGACAGGGGGCTAGACACCATATATTTT; abundance: .; v_gene: TRBV5-1; len: 16; d_gene: TRBD1; j_gene: TRBJ1-3
CDR3aa: CASSVGTELSAQHF; CDR3nt: TGTGCCAGCAGCGTCGGGACAGAGCTATCAGCCCAGCATTTT; abundance: .; v_gene: TRBV7-6; len: 14; d_gene: TRBD1; j_gene: TRBJ1-5
CDR3aa: CASSLRETSSPLHF; CDR3nt: TGTGCCAGCAGCTTACGGGAAACCAGTTCACCCCTCCACTTT; abundance: .; v_gene: TRBV5-4; len: 14; d_gene: .; j_gene: TRBJ1-6
CDR3aa: CAISNGTFYNSPLHF; CDR3nt: TGTGCCATCAGCAACGGGACATTCTATAATTCACCCCTCCACTTT; abundance: .; v_gene: TRBV10-3; len: 15; d_gene: .; j_gene: TRBJ1-6
CDR3aa: CASSPDRSGNTIYF; CDR3nt: TGCGCCAGCAGCCCGGATCGCTCTGGAAACACCATATATTTT; abundance: .; v_gene: TRBV5-1; len: 14; d_gene: .; j_gene: TRBJ1-3
CDR3aa: CASSQSSGTGGRETQYF; CDR3nt: TGTGCCAGCAGCCAATCATCCGGGACAGGGGGACGAGAGACCCAGTACTTC; abundance: .; v_gene: TRBV3-1/TRBV3-2; len: 17; d_gene: TRBD1; j_gene: TRBJ2-5
CDR3aa: CASSSRGSDTQYF; CDR3nt: TGTGCCAGCAGCTCCAGGGGCTCAGATACGCAGTATTTT; abundance: .; v_gene: TRBV5-6; len: 13; d_gene: .; j_gene: TRBJ2-3
CDR3aa: CASSEQGWGGQPQHF; CDR3nt: TGTGCCAGCAGCGAACAGGGGTGGGGAGGCCAGCCCCAGCATTTT; abundance: .; v_gene: TRBV9; len: 15; d_gene: TRBD1; j_gene: TRBJ1-5
CDR3aa: CASLLAISTYEQYF; CDR3nt: TGCGCCAGTTTACTAGCGATTAGTACTTACGAGCAGTACTTC; abundance: .; v_gene: TRBV10-1; len: 14; d_gene: TRBD2; j_gene: TRBJ2-7
CDR3aa: CASSLGLAENTGELFF; CDR3nt: TGCGCCAGCAGCTTGGGGCTAGCGGAGAACACCGGGGAGCTGTTTTTT; abundance: .; v_gene: TRBV5-1; len: 16; d_gene: TRBD2; j_gene: TRBJ2-2
CDR3aa: CASSLEGGAVPTEAFF; CDR3nt: TGCGCCAGCAGCCTGGAAGGGGGCGCGGTCCCCACTGAAGCTTTCTTT; abundance: once; v_gene: TRBV5-1; len: 16; d_gene: TRBD1; j_gene: TRBJ1-1
CDR3aa: CASSSEREGPRNEQFF; CDR3nt: TGTGCCAGCAGCTCCGAGCGGGAGGGCCCTCGGAATGAGCAGTTCTTC; abundance: .; v_gene: TRBV7-8; len: 16; d_gene: TRBD2; j_gene: TRBJ2-1
CDR3aa: CASSYVASYEQYF; CDR3nt: TGTGCCAGCAGTTACGTTGCCTCCTACGAGCAGTACTTC; abundance: .; v_gene: TRBV6-2/TRBV6-3; len: 13; d_gene: .; j_gene: TRBJ2-7
CDR3aa: CASSSNYEETQYF; CDR3nt: TGTGCCAGCAGCTCGAACTACGAAGAGACCCAGTACTTC; abundance: .; v_gene: TRBV7-9; len: 13; d_gene: .; j_gene: TRBJ2-5
CDR3aa: CASSLNSASGNPYNEQFF; CDR3nt: TGTGCCAGCAGCTTAAACTCGGCTAGCGGGAACCCCTACAATGAGCAGTTCTTC; abundance: .; v_gene: TRBV7-2; len: 18; d_gene: TRBD2; j_gene: TRBJ2-1
CDR3aa: CASSLISGNTDTQYF; CDR3nt: TGTGCCAGCAGCTTGATTAGCGGCAACACAGATACGCAGTATTTT; abundance: .; v_gene: TRBV5-4; len: 15; d_gene: .; j_gene: TRBJ2-3
CDR3aa: CATSRDRGSNEQFF; CDR3nt: TGTGCCACCAGTAGGGACAGGGGGTCGAATGAGCAGTTCTTC; abundance: .; v_gene: TRBV24-1; len: 14; d_gene: TRBD1; j_gene: TRBJ2-1
CDR3aa: CASSRPGVTDTQYF; CDR3nt: TGTGCCAGCAGCCGACCAGGGGTCACAGATACGCAGTATTTT; abundance: once; v_gene: TRBV3-1/TRBV3-2; len: 14; d_gene: .; j_gene: TRBJ2-3
CDR3aa: CASSLLYGTGDYGYTF; CDR3nt: TGTGCCAGCAGTCTACTCTACGGGACAGGGGACTATGGCTACACCTTC; abundance: .; v_gene: TRBV28; len: 16; d_gene: TRBD1; j_gene: TRBJ1-2
CDR3aa: CASSLYRTLSNQPQHF; CDR3nt: TGTGCCAGCAGCTTATACAGGACCCTTAGCAATCAGCCCCAGCATTTT; abundance: .; v_gene: TRBV7-8; len: 16; d_gene: .; j_gene: TRBJ1-5
CDR3aa: CASSLGAGEDYGYTF; CDR3nt: TGTGCCAGCAGCTTGGGCGCAGGGGAGGACTATGGCTACACCTTC; abundance: .; v_gene: TRBV7-3; len: 15; d_gene: .; j_gene: TRBJ1-2
CDR3aa: CATSDRWTGEEETQYF; CDR3nt: TGTGCCACCAGTGACCGATGGACAGGGGAGGAAGAGACCCAGTACTTC; abundance: .; v_gene: TRBV24-1; len: 16; d_gene: TRBD1; j_gene: TRBJ2-5